The source of this TCR beta chain is a study of blood T cells in healthy people across ages. Findings and limits, study-wide: Aged donors had fewer naive CD4+ cells and lower diversity than long-lived donors.

A second PCR, run for roughly 7 to 11 cycles, used a sample-barcoded 5' primer plus a J-beta primer mix. TCRdb re-derived calls from the 5' RACE reads in MiXCR, one entry per CDR3 protein. This table holds roughly 680,000 distinct CDR3 sequences, more than 45% found once. Many counts were recorded for this clonotype. Its specificity is not known. Germline CDR1 is SGHRS and CDR2 is YFSETQ. The V and J ends lost 5 bases and 9 bases respectively, with 21 bases between them. The CDR3 has 15 residues. The clonotype originates from an elderly woman in good health. The material sequenced was blood. V usage is TRBV5-1 and J usage is TRBJ2-1; D is perhaps TRBD1 (7 bases). The CDR3, as DNA: TGCGCCAGCAGTCCGGAGGGGACTCACAGGGGTGAGCAGTTCTTC. Protein sequence: CASSPEGTHRGEQFF. Variable domain in full (rest from reference TRBV5-1 and TRBJ2-1): KAGVTQTPRYLIKTRGQQVTLSCSPISGHRSVSWYQQTPGQGLQFLFEYFSETQRNKGNFPGRFSGRQFSNSRSEMNVSTLELGDSALYLCASSPEGTHRGEQFFGPGTRLTVL.